The rows below give T cell receptor beta chains drawn from one sample of a study of cytomegalovirus exposure and HLA in healthy donors. Clones were read by immunoSEQ multiplex PCR, and TCRdb kept only the in-frame ones, dropping some. The data show fewer than 150,000 clones, and the top ten clones hold roughly 2.7%. What was sequenced was PBMCs. Every receptor here comes from a man in his forties in good health and CMV-seronegative. The CDR3 runs from the conserved cysteine through the conserved F or W. D genes are given only for firm matches.

d_call	v_call	j_call	cdr3_nt	cdr3_aa
-	TRBV7-8	TRBJ1-1	TGTGCCAGCAGCTTAGTGGGGGGGAGCACTGAAGCTTTCTTT	CASSLVGGSTEAFF
-	TRBV4-1	TRBJ1-5	TGCGCCAGCAGCCAAGGTGAACAGGGTAGACGGATCAATCAGCCCCAGCATTTT	CASSQGEQGRRINQPQHF
-	TRBV10-2	TRBJ2-3	TGCGCCAGCAGTGAGTCGACCGGGGGCACAGATACGCAGTATTTT	CASSESTGGTDTQYF
-	TRBV4-3	TRBJ2-3	TGCGCCAGCAGCCAAGAATCGGTAGGGGCCAGCACAGATACGCAGTATTTT	CASSQESVGASTDTQYF
TRBD1	TRBV5-4	TRBJ2-5	TGTGCCAGCAGCCCACACAGGGGGACCCAGTACTTC	CASSPHRGTQYF
TRBD1	TRBV5-8	TRBJ1-1	TGTGCCAGCACTCCCGGGACAGTGAACACTGAAGCTTTCTTT	CASTPGTVNTEAFF
-	TRBV15	TRBJ2-7	TGTGCCACCAGCAGGGGACGGACAGACTACGAGCAGTACTTC	CATSRGRTDYEQYF
-	TRBV5-1	TRBJ2-2	TGCGCCAGCAGCTCGGAGGTCGTGAACACCGGGGAGCTGTTTTTT	CASSSEVVNTGELFF
-	TRBV6-6	TRBJ1-2	TGTGCCAGCAGACCACACGGTAGCAACTATGGCTACACCTTC	CASRPHGSNYGYTF
TRBD2	TRBV6-1	TRBJ2-1	TGTGCCAGCAGCCACCCGGGACTAGTACGGCGTGAGCAGTTCTTC	CASSHPGLVRREQFF
TRBD2	TRBV7-8	TRBJ2-2	TGTGCCAGCAGCTTAGTCGGCCAGCGGGGGTCGAACACCGGGGAGCTGTTTTTT	CASSLVGQRGSNTGELFF
TRBD1	TRBV7-2	TRBJ2-7	TGTGCCAGCAGCTTATCCAACGACAGGGCCTACGAGCAGTACTTC	CASSLSNDRAYEQYF
-	TRBV5-6	TRBJ2-7	TGTGCCAGCAGCTTGTTACTGGTGCCGGGGAGCTCCTACGAGCAGTACTTC	CASSLLLVPGSSYEQYF
-	TRBV28	TRBJ2-2	TGTGCCAGCAACGCTGGGGGGGCGGACACCGGGGAGCTGTTTTTT	CASNAGGADTGELFF
-	TRBV2	TRBJ2-7	TGTGCCAGCAGTCCCCAGGGGACCGATTCCTACGAGCAGTACTTC	CASSPQGTDSYEQYF
TRBD1	TRBV25-1	TRBJ1-4	TGTGCCAGCAGTCCCCCATCCGGACAGGGAAGCGAAAAACTGTTTTTT	CASSPPSGQGSEKLFF
-	TRBV29-1	TRBJ2-1	TGCAGCGTTGCCCCACAGGGCGGATACAATGAGCAGTTCTTC	CSVAPQGGYNEQFF
-	TRBV7-3	TRBJ1-6	TGTGCCAGCAGCTTGAGTTTAGATTCACCCCTCCACTTT	CASSLSLDSPLHF
TRBD2	TRBV7-2	TRBJ2-3	TGTGCCAGCAGCTTCACTAGCGGGGACACAGATACGCAGTATTTT	CASSFTSGDTDTQYF
TRBD1	TRBV5-1	TRBJ2-7	TGCGCCAGCAGCTTGGCGAGCACAGGGGTCTACGAGCAGTACTTC	CASSLASTGVYEQYF
-	TRBV7-6	TRBJ1-1	TGTGCCAGCAGCGCGGGACTGAACACTGAAGCTTTCTTT	CASSAGLNTEAFF
TRBD1	TRBV9	TRBJ2-7	TGTGCCAGCAGCGCTAAAACAGGGGGCAGCGAGCAGTACTTC	CASSAKTGGSEQYF
-	TRBV7-3	TRBJ1-1	TGTGCCAGCAGCTTAACGGGCAGCTCGGTAGCTTTCTTT	CASSLTGSSVAFF
-	TRBV15	TRBJ1-2	TGTGCCACCAGCCATTCACAGGAACGGGTCCCTAGCTATGGCTACACCTTC	CATSHSQERVPSYGYTF
-	TRBV29-1	TRBJ1-2	TGCAGCGTTGCGGGGGGCAGCTATGGCTACACCTTC	CSVAGGSYGYTF
TRBD1	TRBV5-4	TRBJ1-2	TGTGCCAGCAGCCGGGACAGGGGCTATGGCTACACCTTC	CASSRDRGYGYTF
TRBD1	TRBV27	TRBJ2-7	TGTGCCAGCAGTGTCACAGGGGGCGCCTCCTACGAGCAGTACTTC	CASSVTGGASYEQYF
-	TRBV5-6	TRBJ1-2	TGTGCCAGCAGCCGCCCGGGAGCCCCAAGCGACTATGGCTACACCTTC	CASSRPGAPSDYGYTF
-	TRBV6-5	TRBJ2-1	TGTGCCAGCAGTTACACGACCGTTAGCGAGCAGTTCTTC	CASSYTTVSEQFF
-	TRBV2	TRBJ1-1	TGTGCCAGCAGTGACATCGGGGGTAACACTGAAGCTTTCTTT	CASSDIGGNTEAFF
-	TRBV5-1	TRBJ2-1	TGCGCCAGCAGATCAGCGGGTGCCCAGGGCAATGAGCAGTTCTTC	CASRSAGAQGNEQFF
-	TRBV20-1	TRBJ2-3	TGCAGTGCTAGCTACACAGATACGCAGTATTTT	CSASYTDTQYF
-	TRBV9	TRBJ1-1	TGTGCCAGCAGCGTAAGAGTACGGGGGACCTACACTGAAGCTTTCTTT	CASSVRVRGTYTEAFF
-	TRBV7-3	TRBJ2-2	TGTGCCAGCAGCTTAATCGGACAACAGAACACCGGGGAGCTGTTTTTT	CASSLIGQQNTGELFF
TRBD1	TRBV19	TRBJ2-7	TGTGCCAGTAGTAGGGACAGGGGCTCCAACGAGCAGTACTTC	CASSRDRGSNEQYF
TRBD1	TRBV5-4	TRBJ1-2	TGTGCCAGCAGCTCCGGGACAGTGGCCTATGGCTACACCTTC	CASSSGTVAYGYTF
-	TRBV13	TRBJ2-3	TGTGCCAGCAGCTTTGGCGGTCAGATGACAGATACGCAGTATTTT	CASSFGGQMTDTQYF
-	TRBV5-1	TRBJ1-1	TGCGCCAGCAGCTTGGTCGAAGCCCCGAACACTGAAGCTTTCTTT	CASSLVEAPNTEAFF
TRBD1	TRBV5-1	TRBJ1-2	TGCGCCAGCAGCTTGGGGACAGGCCTAAACTATGGCTACACCTTC	CASSLGTGLNYGYTF
TRBD2	TRBV11-2	TRBJ2-5	TGTGCCAGCAGCTTAGTTGTACTAGCGGGGACGCAGACCCAGTACTTC	CASSLVVLAGTQTQYF
-	TRBV28	TRBJ1-6	TGTGCCAGCAGCCCCGTCGACAGAGATAATTCACCCCTCCACTTT	CASSPVDRDNSPLHF
-	TRBV6-4	TRBJ2-7	TGTGCCAGCAGCACCCCCTTTGGTTCGGCCTACGAGCAGTACTTC	CASSTPFGSAYEQYF
-	TRBV7-2	TRBJ1-4	TGTGCCAGCAGCTTAGCAAGGGGGACGATTGAAAAACTGTTTTTT	CASSLARGTIEKLFF
TRBD1	TRBV7-9	TRBJ1-2	TGTGCCAGCAGCTTAGCGGGACAGGGGGCGCCTTGGGCTGGCTACACCTTC	CASSLAGQGAPWAGYTF
TRBD2	TRBV10-3	TRBJ2-3	TGTGCCATCAGTGCCGGGTCGGGGCGGGGGGCCCCCGATACGCAGTATTTT	CAISAGSGRGAPDTQYF
TRBD2	TRBV5-1	TRBJ2-7	TGCGCCAGCAGCCGACTTAGCGGGGGGTTTACCGAGCAGTACTTC	CASSRLSGGFTEQYF